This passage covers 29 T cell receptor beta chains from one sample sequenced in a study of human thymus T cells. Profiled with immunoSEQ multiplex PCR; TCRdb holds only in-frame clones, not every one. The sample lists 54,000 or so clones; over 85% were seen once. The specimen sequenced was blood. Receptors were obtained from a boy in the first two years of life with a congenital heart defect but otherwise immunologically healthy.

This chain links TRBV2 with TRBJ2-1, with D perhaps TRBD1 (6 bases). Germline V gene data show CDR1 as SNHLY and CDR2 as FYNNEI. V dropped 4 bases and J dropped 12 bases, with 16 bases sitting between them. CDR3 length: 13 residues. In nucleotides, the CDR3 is TGTGCCAGCAGTGGAGCACAGGGCTTATCGCAGTTCTTC. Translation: CASSGAQGLSQFF.

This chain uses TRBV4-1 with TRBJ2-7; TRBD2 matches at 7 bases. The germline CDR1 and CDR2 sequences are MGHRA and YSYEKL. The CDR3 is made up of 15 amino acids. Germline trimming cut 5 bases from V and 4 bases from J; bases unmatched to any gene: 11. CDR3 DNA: TGCGCCAGCAGCTCCCCGGGCGGGGGTTCTTACGAGCAGTACTTC. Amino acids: CASSSPGGGSYEQYF.

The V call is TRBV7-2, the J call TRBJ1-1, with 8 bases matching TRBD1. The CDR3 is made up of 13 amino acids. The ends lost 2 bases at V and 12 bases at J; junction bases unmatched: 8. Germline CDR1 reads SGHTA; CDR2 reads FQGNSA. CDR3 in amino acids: CASSLLGTGGTFF. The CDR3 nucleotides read TGTGCCAGCAGCTTACTCGGGACAGGTGGGACTTTCTTT. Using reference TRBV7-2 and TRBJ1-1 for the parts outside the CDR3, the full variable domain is GAGVSQSPSNKVTEKGKDVELRCDPISGHTALYWYRQSLGQGLEFLIYFQGNSAPDKSGLPSDRFSAERTGGSVSTLTIQRTQQEDSAVYLCASSLLGTGGTFFGQGTRLTVV.

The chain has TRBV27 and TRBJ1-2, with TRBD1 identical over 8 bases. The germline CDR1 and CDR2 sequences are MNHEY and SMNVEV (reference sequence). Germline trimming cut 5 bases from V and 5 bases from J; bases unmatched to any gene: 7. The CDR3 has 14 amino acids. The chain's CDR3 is CASSASGTGYGYTF. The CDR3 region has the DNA TGTGCCAGCAGTGCCTCCGGGACAGGATATGGCTACACCTTC.

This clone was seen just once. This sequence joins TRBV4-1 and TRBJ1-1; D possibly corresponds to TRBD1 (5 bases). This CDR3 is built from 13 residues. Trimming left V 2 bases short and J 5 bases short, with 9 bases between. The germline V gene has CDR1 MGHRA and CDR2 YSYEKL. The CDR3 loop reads CASSQLWGTEAFF. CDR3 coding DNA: TGCGCCAGCAGCCAACTTTGGGGGACTGAAGCTTTCTTT.

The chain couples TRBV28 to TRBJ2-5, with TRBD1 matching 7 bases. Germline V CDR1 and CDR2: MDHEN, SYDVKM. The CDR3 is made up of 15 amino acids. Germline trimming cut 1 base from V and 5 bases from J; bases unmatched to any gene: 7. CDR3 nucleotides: TGTGCCAGCAGTTTATTTAGGACAGGCCGGGAGACCCAGTACTTC. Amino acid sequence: CASSLFRTGRETQYF.

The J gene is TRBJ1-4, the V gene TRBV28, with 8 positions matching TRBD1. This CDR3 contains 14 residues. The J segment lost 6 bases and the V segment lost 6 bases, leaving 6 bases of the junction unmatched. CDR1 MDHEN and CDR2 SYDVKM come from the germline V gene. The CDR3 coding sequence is TGTGCCAGCAGCCCGACAGGGGAGGATGAAAAACTGTTTTTT. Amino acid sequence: CASSPTGEDEKLFF.

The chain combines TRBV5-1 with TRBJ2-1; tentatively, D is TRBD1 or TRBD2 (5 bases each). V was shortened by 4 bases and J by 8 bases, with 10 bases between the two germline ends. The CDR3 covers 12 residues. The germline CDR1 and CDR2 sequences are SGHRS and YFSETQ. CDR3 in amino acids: CASSPRDHEQFF. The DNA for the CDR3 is TGCGCCAGCAGCCCCCGGGACCATGAGCAGTTCTTC.

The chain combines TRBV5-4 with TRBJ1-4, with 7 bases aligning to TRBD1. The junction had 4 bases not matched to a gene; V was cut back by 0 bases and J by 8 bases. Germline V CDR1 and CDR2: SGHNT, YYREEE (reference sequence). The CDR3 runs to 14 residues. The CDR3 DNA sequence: TGTGCCAGCAGCTTGGACAGGGGCCACGAAAAACTGTTTTTT. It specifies CASSLDRGHEKLFF.

CDR3 nucleotides: TGTGCCAGCACATGGGTAGGGCGGGTCTATGGCTACACCTTC. Amino acid sequence: CASTWVGRVYGYTF. The chain couples TRBV6-4 to TRBJ1-2; D remains unclear. Trimming left V 7 bases short and J 4 bases short, with 16 bases between. The CDR3 extends over 14 amino acids. Germline V gene sequence: CDR1 MRHNA, CDR2 SNTAGT.

The CDR3 nucleotides are TGCGCCAGCAGCTTGAGTCCCACCTTGAACACTGAAGCTTTCTTT. As protein: CASSLSPTLNTEAFF. V and J are TRBV5-1 and TRBJ1-1; D remains unclear. The CDR3 totals 15 residues. Germline V CDR1 and CDR2: SGHRS, YFSETQ. V was clipped by 1 base and J by 0 bases, with 10 bases between them. Full variable domain (rest looked up from reference TRBV5-1 and TRBJ1-1): KAGVTQTPRYLIKTRGQQVTLSCSPISGHRSVSWYQQTPGQGLQFLFEYFSETQRNKGNFPGRFSGRQFSNSRSEMNVSTLELGDSALYLCASSLSPTLNTEAFFGQGTRLTVV.

CDR3 sequence reads: CASSFGGTDTQYF. For the CDR3, the DNA is TGTGCCAGCAGCTTCGGGGGCACAGATACGCAGTATTTT. The chain uses TRBV5-6 and TRBJ2-3; a possible D gene is TRBD2 (5 bases). The CDR3 covers 13 residues. V shed 2 bases and J shed 1 base, with 5 bases lying between them. The germline V gene encodes CDR1 SGHDT and CDR2 YYEEEE.

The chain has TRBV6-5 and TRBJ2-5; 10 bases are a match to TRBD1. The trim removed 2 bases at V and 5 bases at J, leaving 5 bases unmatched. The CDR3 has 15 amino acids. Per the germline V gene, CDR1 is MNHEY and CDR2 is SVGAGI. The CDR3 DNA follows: TGTGCCAGCAGTTACATTGGACAGGGGGGCGAGACCCAGTACTTC. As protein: CASSYIGQGGETQYF.

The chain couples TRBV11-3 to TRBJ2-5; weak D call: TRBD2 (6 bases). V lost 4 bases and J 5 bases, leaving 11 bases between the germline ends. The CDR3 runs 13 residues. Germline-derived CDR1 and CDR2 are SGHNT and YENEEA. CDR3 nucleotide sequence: TGTGCCAGCAGCTACGGGGGTGGGGAGACCCAGTACTTC. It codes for CASSYGGGETQYF.

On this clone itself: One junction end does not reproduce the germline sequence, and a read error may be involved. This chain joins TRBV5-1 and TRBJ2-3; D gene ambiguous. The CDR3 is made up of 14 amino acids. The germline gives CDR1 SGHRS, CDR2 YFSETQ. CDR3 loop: CASSLTQLTHTQYF. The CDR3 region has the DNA TGCGCCAGCAGCTTGACCCAGCTCACACATACGCAGTATTTT.

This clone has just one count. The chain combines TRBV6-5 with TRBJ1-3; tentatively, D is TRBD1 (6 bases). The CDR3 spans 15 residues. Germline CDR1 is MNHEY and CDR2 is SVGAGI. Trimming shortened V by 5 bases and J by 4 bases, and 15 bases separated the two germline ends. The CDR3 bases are TGTGCCAGCAGTCGGGCTTGGGGGGCCGGAAACACCATATATTTT. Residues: CASSRAWGAGNTIYF.

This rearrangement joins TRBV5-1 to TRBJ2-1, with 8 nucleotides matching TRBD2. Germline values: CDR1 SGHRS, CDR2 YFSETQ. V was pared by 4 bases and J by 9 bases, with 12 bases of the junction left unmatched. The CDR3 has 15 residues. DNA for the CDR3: TGCGCCAGCAGCGCCTCCGGGACTAGGATCGGTGAGCAGTTCTTC. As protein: CASSASGTRIGEQFF.

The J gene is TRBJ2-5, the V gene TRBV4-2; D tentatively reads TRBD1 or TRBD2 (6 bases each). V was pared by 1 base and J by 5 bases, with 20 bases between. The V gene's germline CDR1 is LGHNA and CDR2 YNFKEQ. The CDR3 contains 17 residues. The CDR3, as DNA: TGTGCCAGCAGCCAAGTTAGCGCGGGAAGGGGGTATGAGACCCAGTACTTC. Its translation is CASSQVSAGRGYETQYF.

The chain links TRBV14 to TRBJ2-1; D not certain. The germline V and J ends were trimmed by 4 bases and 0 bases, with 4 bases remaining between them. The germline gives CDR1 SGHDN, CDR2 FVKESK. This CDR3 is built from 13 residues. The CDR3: CASSRGSYNEQFF. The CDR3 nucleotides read TGTGCCAGCAGCCGAGGCTCCTACAATGAGCAGTTCTTC.

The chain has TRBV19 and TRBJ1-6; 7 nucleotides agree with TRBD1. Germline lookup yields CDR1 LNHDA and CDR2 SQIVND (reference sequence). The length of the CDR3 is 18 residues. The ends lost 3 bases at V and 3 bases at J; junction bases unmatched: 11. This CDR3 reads CASSILRDSFFYNSPLHF. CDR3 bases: TGTGCCAGTAGTATTCTCCGGGACAGCTTTTTCTATAATTCACCCCTCCACTTT.

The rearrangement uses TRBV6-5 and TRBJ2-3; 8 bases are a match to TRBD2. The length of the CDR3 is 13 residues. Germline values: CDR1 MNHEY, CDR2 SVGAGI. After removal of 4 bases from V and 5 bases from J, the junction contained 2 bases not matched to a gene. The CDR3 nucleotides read TGTGCCAGCAGTTCTACTAGCGGAGATACGCAGTATTTT. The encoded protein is CASSSTSGDTQYF.

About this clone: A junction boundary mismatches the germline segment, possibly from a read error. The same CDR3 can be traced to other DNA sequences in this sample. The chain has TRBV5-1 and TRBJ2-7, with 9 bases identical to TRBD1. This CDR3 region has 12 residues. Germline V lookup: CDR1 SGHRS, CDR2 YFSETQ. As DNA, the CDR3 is TGCGCCAGCAGCTTGACAGGGGGCGAGCAGTATTTC. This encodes CASSLTGGEQYF.

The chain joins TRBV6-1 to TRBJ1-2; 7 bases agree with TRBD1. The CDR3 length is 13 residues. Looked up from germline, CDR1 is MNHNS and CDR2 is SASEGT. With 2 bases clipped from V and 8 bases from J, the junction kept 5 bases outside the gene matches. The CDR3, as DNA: TGTGCCAGCAGTGAATACAGGGGATTGGGCTACACCTTC. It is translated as CASSEYRGLGYTF.

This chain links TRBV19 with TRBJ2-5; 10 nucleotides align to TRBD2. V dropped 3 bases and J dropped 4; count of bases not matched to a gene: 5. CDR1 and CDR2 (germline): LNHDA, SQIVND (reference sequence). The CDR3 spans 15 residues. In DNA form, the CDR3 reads TGTGCCAGTAGTATTTTAGCGGGAGGAGGAGAGACCCAGTACTTC. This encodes CASSILAGGGETQYF.

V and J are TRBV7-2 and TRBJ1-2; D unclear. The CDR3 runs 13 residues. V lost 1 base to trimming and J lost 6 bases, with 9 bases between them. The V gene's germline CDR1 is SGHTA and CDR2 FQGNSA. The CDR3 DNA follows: TGTGCCAGCAGCTTAGGGGCGGGGAATGGCTACACCTTC. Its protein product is CASSLGAGNGYTF. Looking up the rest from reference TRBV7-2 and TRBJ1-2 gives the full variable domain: GAGVSQSPSNKVTEKGKDVELRCDPISGHTALYWYRQSLGQGLEFLIYFQGNSAPDKSGLPSDRFSAERTGGSVSTLTIQRTQQEDSAVYLCASSLGAGNGYTFGSGTRLTVV.

The CDR3 coding sequence is TGCAGCGTTGCCTACGTCGGTAGGGGCGGGGAGCTGTTTTTT. Its translation: CSVAYVGRGGELFF. This chain uses TRBV29-1 with TRBJ2-2, with D possibly being TRBD1 (5 bases). The germline V and J ends were trimmed by 4 bases and 7 bases, with 16 bases remaining between them. Germline lookup yields CDR1 SQVTM and CDR2 ANQGSEA. This CDR3 contains 14 residues.

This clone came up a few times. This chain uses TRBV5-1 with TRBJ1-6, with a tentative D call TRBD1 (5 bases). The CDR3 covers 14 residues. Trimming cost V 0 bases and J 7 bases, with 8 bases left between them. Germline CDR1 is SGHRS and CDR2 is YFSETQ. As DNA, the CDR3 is TGCGCCAGCAGCTTGGGACAGTCCAATTCACCCCTCCACTTT. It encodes CASSLGQSNSPLHF.

The CDR3 region is CASSLDLGAGYTF. In nucleotides, the CDR3 is TGTGCCAGCAGCTTGGACCTTGGGGCTGGCTACACCTTC. The chain has TRBV7-9 and TRBJ1-2, with D perhaps matching TRBD1 (5 bases). This CDR3 is built from 13 residues. Per germline, CDR1 SEHNR and CDR2 FQNEAQ (reference sequence). Trimming removed 3 bases from V and 7 bases from J, with 12 bases in between.

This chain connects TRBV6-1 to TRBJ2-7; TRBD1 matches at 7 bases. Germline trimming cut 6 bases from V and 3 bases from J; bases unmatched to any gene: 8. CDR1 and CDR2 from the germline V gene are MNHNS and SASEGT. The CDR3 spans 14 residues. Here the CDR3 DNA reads TGTGCCAGCAGACCGACAGGGACCGTCTACGAGCAGTACTTC. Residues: CASRPTGTVYEQYF.